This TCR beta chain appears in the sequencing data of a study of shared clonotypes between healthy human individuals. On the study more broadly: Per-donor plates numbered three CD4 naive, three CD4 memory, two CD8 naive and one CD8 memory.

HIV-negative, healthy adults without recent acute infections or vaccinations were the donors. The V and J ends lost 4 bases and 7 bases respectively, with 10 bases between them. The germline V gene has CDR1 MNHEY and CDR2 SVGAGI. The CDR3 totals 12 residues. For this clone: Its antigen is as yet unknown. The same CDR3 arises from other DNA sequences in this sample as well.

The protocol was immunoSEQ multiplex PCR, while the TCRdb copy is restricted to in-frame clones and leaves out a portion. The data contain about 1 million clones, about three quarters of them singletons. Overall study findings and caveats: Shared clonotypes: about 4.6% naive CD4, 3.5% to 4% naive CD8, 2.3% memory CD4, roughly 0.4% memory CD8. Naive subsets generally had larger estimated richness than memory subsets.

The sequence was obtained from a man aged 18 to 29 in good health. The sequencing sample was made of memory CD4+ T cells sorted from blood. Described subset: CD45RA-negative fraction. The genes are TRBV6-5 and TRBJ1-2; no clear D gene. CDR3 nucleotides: TGTGCCAGCAGTTTTGGAACGGGTGGCTACACCTTC. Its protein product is CASSFGTGGYTF.